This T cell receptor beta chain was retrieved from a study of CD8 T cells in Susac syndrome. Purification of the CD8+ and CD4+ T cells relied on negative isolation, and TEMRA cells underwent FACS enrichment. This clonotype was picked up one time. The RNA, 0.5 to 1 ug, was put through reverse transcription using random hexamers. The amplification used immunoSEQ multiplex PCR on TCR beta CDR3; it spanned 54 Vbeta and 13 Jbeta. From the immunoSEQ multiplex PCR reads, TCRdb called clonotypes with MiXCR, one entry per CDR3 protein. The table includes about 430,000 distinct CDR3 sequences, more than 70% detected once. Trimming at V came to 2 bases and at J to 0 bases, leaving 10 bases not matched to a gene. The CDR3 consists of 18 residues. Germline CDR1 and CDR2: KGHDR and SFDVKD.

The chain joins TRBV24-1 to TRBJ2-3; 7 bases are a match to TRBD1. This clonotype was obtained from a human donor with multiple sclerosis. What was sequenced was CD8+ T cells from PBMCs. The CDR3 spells CATSDSSRQGLSTDTQYF. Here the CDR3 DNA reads TGTGCCACCAGTGATTCGTCGCGACAGGGCCTTAGCACAGATACGCAGTATTTT.